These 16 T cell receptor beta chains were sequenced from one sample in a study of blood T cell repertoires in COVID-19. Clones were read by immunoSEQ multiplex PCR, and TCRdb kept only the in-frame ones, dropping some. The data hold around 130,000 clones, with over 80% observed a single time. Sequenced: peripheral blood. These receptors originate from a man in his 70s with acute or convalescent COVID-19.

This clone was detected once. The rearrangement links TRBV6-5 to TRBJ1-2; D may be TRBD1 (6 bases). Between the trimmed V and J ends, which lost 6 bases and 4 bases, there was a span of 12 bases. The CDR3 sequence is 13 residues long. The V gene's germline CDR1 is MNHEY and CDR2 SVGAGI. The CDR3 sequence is CASSNDRLYGYTF. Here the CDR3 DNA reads TGTGCCAGCAGCAATGACAGGCTCTATGGCTACACCTTC.

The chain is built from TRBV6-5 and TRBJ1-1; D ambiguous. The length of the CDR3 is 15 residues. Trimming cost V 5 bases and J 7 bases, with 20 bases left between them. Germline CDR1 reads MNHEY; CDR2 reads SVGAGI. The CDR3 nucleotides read TGTGCCAGCAGTCTCATGGGTGAACCGACGGGTGAAGCTTTCTTT. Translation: CASSLMGEPTGEAFF.

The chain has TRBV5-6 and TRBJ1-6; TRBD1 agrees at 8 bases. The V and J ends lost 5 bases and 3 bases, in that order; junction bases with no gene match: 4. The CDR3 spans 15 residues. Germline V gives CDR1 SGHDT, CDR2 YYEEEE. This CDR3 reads CASRQQGVYNSPLHF. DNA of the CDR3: TGTGCCAGCAGGCAACAGGGGGTCTATAATTCACCCCTCCACTTT.

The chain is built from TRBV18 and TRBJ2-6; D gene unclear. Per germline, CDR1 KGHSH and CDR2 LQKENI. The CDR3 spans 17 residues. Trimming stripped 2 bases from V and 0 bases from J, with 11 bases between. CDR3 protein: CASSPTGVTSGANVLTF. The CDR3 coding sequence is TGTGCCAGCTCACCAACCGGTGTAACCTCTGGGGCCAACGTCCTGACTTTC. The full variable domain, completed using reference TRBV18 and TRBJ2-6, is NAGVMQNPRHLVRRRGQEARLRCSPMKGHSHVYWYRQLPEEGLKFMVYLQKENIIDESGMPKERFSAEFPKEGPSILRIQQVVRGDSAAYFCASSPTGVTSGANVLTFGAGSRLTVL.

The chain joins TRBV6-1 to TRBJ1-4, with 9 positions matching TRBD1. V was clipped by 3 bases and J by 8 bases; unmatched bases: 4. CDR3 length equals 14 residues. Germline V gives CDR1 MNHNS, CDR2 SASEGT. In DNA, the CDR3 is TGTGCCAGCAGTGAGGACAGGGGCCGGGAAAAACTGTTTTTT. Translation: CASSEDRGREKLFF.

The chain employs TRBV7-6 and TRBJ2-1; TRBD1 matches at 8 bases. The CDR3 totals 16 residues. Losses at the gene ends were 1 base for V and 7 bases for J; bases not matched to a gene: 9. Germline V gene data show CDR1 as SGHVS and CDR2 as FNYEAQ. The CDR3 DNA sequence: TGTGCCAGCAGCTTAGAGGCAAGGCAGGGGGCGAATGAGCAGTTCTTC. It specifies CASSLEARQGANEQFF.

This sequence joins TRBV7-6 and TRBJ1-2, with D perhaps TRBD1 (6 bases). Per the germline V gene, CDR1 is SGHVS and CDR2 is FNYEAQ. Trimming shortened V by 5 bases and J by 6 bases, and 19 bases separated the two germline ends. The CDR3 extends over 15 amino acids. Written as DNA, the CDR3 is TGTGCCAGCAGCCTACCGAAGGACAGCATCCATGGCTACACCTTC. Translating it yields CASSLPKDSIHGYTF.

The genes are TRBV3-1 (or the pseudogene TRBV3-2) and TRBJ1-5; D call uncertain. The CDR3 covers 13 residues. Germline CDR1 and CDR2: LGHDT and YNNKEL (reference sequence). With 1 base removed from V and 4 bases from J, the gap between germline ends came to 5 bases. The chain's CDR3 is CASSQGGNQPQHF. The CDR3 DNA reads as TGTGCCAGCAGCCAAGGAGGGAATCAGCCCCAGCATTTT.

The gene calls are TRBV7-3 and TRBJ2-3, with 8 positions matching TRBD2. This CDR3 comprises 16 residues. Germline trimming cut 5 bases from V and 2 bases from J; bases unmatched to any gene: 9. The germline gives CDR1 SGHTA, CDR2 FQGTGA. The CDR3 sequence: CASSPQAGVITDTQYF. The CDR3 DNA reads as TGTGCCAGCAGCCCACAAGCGGGGGTGATCACAGATACGCAGTATTTT.

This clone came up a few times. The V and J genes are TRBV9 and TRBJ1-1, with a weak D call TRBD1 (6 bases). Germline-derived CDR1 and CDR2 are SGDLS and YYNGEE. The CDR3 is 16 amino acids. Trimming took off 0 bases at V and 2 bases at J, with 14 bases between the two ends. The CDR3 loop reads CASSVGVRTANTEAFF. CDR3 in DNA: TGTGCCAGCAGCGTAGGGGTTAGGACAGCCAACACTGAAGCTTTCTTT.

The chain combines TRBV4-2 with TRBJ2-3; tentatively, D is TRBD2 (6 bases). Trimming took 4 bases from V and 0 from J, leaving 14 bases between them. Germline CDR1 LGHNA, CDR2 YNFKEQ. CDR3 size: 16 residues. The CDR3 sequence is CASSPVAGTSTDTQYF. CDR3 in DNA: TGTGCCAGCAGCCCGGTTGCGGGGACTAGCACAGATACGCAGTATTTT.

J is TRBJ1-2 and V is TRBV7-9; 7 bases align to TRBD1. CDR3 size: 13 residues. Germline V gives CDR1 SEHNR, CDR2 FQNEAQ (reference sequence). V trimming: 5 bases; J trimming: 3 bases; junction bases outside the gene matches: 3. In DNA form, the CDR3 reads TGTGCCAGCAGCCCGGGACAGTACTATGGCTACACCTTC. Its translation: CASSPGQYYGYTF. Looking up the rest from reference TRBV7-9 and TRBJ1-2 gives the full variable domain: DTGVSQNPRHKITKRGQNVTFRCDPISEHNRLYWYRQTLGQGPEFLTYFQNEAQLEKSRLLSDRFSAERPKGSFSTLEIQRTEQGDSAMYLCASSPGQYYGYTFGSGTRLTVV.

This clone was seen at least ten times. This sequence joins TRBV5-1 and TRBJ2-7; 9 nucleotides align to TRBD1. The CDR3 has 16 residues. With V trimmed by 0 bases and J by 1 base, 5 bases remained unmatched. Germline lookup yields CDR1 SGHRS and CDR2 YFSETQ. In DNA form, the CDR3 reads TGCGCCAGCAGCTTGGGCGGGACAGGGTATTCCTACGAGCAGTACTTC. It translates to CASSLGGTGYSYEQYF.

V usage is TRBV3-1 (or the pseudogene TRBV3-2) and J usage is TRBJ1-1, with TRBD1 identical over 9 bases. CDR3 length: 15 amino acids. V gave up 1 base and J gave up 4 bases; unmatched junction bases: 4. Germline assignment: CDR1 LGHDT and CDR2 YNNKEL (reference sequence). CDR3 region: CASSQGTGAVTEAFF. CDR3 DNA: TGTGCCAGCAGCCAAGGGACAGGGGCCGTCACTGAAGCTTTCTTT.

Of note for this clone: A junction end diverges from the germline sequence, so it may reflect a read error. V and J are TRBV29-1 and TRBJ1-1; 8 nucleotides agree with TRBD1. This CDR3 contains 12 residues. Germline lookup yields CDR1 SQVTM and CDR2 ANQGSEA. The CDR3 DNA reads TGCAGCGCCGACAGGGGAGCTAGGAACGCGCTATTT. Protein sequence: CSADRGARNALF.

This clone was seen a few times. DNA of the CDR3: TGTGCCAGCAGTGACAGTGGCCGTTCACCCCTCCACTTT. Translated: CASSDSGRSPLHF. The chain has TRBV28 and TRBJ1-6, with D tentatively TRBD1 (5 bases). V was trimmed by 5 bases and J by 9 bases, leaving 11 bases between them. The CDR3 is 13 amino acids. Germline V gene sequence: CDR1 MDHEN, CDR2 SYDVKM.